The 12 T cell receptor beta chains presented below share a single source sample, sequenced in a study of T cells in Graves' hyperthyroidism and ophthalmopathy. Authors of the study amplified TCR beta CDR3 regions from RNA transcripts. Using the HTBI primer set, a first-round RT-PCR was run on the TCR CDR3. TCRdb reprocessed the multiplex PCR reads via MiXCR and lists one record per CDR3 protein. The top ten clones hold approximately 8% of a sample with roughly 740,000 distinct CDR3 sequences, roughly 17% of them seen once. What was sequenced was blood. The origin of the receptors is a man between 18 and 35 years old with Graves' hyperthyroidism.

This clonotype showed up just a few times. V usage is TRBV20-1 and J usage is TRBJ2-7, with a tentative D call TRBD1 (7 bases). This CDR3 spans 18 amino acids. Trimming pared 1 base from V and 2 bases from J, leaving 24 bases between. Germline V gene data show CDR1 as DFQATT and CDR2 as SNEGSKA (reference sequence). The chain's CDR3 is CSARAPFGGQGEAYEQYF. The CDR3 DNA reads TGCAGTGCTAGAGCCCCCTTCGGAGGGCAGGGGGAAGCCTACGAGCAGTACTTC.

This clonotype has a count of ten or more. The chain recombines TRBV11-1 with TRBJ2-5; 10 nucleotides agree with TRBD2. J was trimmed by 5 bases and V by 3 bases; bases with no gene match: 15. The CDR3 contains 18 residues. The germline V gene encodes CDR1 SGHAT and CDR2 FQDESV (reference sequence). As DNA, the CDR3 is TGTGCCAGCAGCTTGAGCGGGAGGGCGCCGTACGGATTGGAGACCCAGTACTTC. Amino acids: CASSLSGRAPYGLETQYF.

This clonotype has a handful of counts. The chain uses TRBV29-1 and TRBJ2-5; perhaps TRBD1 as D (6 bases). Germline values: CDR1 SQVTM, CDR2 ANQGSEA. V lost 0 bases and J lost 2, with 13 bases in between. The CDR3 totals 15 residues. The CDR3, as DNA: TGCAGCGTTGAAGATCCCAGGGGCCAACAAGAGACCCAGTACTTC. Its protein is CSVEDPRGQQETQYF.

The chain recombines TRBV20-1 with TRBJ2-7; 10 bases are shared with TRBD2. This CDR3 has 13 amino acids. V shed 5 bases, J shed 2 bases, and the junction held 3 bases outside the gene matches. The V gene's germline CDR1 is DFQATT and CDR2 SNEGSKA (reference sequence). This CDR3 reads CSALLAGPYEQYF. CDR3 in DNA: TGCAGTGCTTTACTAGCGGGACCCTACGAGCAGTACTTC.

This clonotype was recorded at least ten times. This rearrangement joins TRBV18 to TRBJ2-3; a weak D match, TRBD2 (5 bases). V was cut by 6 bases and J by 1 base, with 11 bases left in between. From germline, CDR1 is KGHSH and CDR2 LQKENI. This CDR3 comprises 14 residues. CDR3 DNA: TGTGCCAGCTCCCGTTACGGGGGCACAGATACGCAGTATTTT. Its translation: CASSRYGGTDTQYF.

There are many counts of this clonotype. The chain recombines TRBV7-3 with TRBJ2-1; TRBD1 aligns across 7 bases. CDR1 and CDR2 from the germline V gene are SGHTA and FQGTGA. The J segment lost 9 bases and the V segment lost 5 bases, leaving 10 bases of the junction unmatched. This CDR3 contains 14 residues. The CDR3 region is CASSPKGGSGEQFF. The CDR3, as DNA: TGTGCCAGCAGCCCTAAAGGGGGCTCGGGTGAGCAGTTCTTC.

This clonotype came up many times. V and J are TRBV11-2 and TRBJ2-5, with 7 bases matching TRBD2. CDR3 length: 16 residues. Trimming at V came to 1 base and at J to 2 bases, leaving 7 bases not matched to a gene. Germline-derived CDR1 and CDR2 are SGHAT and FQNNGV. DNA for the CDR3: TGTGCCAGCAGCTTAGGACCTAGCGGCTTACAAGAGACCCAGTACTTC. Translated: CASSLGPSGLQETQYF.

This clonotype was seen repeatedly, ten times or more. V gene TRBV28 combines with J gene TRBJ2-2; perhaps D is TRBD1 or TRBD2 (5 bases each). Trimming shortened V by 5 bases and J by 6 bases, and 13 bases separated the two germline ends. CDR3 length equals 14 residues. The germline CDR1 and CDR2 sequences are MDHEN and SYDVKM. The CDR3, as DNA: TGTGCCAGCAGTCCACCAGAGGGGTCCGGGGAGCTGTTTTTT. Translation gives CASSPPEGSGELFF.

V is TRBV6-1 and J is TRBJ2-3, with TRBD2 matching 7 bases. V gave up 6 bases and J gave up 1 base; unmatched junction bases: 10. The CDR3 contains 16 residues. Germline loops: CDR1 MNHNS, CDR2 SASEGT. Written as DNA, the CDR3 is TGTGCCAGCAGAGAACCGGGACTACTACGCACAGATACGCAGTATTTT. Residues: CASREPGLLRTDTQYF.

This clonotype was counted many times. The rearrangement links TRBV28 to TRBJ1-2; 11 nucleotides align to TRBD1. The germline CDR1 and CDR2 sequences are MDHEN and SYDVKM. The CDR3 length is 15 residues. Trimming took 1 base from V and 8 from J; bases not matched to a gene: 6. CDR3 region: CASSLFGQGASGYTF. Here the CDR3 DNA reads TGTGCCAGCAGTTTATTCGGACAGGGGGCGTCCGGCTACACCTTC.

This clonotype has at least ten counts. The chain uses TRBV12-3 or TRBV12-4 and TRBJ2-7, with D perhaps matching TRBD1 (6 bases). CDR3 length equals 14 residues. Trimming took off 3 bases at V and 4 bases at J, with 13 bases between the two ends. CDR3 in amino acids: CASSFRGPGYEQYF. The CDR3 coding sequence is TGTGCCAGCAGTTTCAGGGGTCCAGGGTACGAGCAGTACTTC.

The gene calls are TRBV7-9 and TRBJ2-4, with a tentative D call TRBD2 (5 bases). Germline CDR1 reads SEHNR; CDR2 reads FQNEAQ (reference sequence). The CDR3 runs 12 residues. V shed 0 bases and J shed 11 bases, with 8 bases lying between them. The CDR3 sequence is CASSLAYGVQYF. In DNA form, the CDR3 reads TGTGCCAGCAGCTTAGCGTACGGGGTTCAGTACTTC.